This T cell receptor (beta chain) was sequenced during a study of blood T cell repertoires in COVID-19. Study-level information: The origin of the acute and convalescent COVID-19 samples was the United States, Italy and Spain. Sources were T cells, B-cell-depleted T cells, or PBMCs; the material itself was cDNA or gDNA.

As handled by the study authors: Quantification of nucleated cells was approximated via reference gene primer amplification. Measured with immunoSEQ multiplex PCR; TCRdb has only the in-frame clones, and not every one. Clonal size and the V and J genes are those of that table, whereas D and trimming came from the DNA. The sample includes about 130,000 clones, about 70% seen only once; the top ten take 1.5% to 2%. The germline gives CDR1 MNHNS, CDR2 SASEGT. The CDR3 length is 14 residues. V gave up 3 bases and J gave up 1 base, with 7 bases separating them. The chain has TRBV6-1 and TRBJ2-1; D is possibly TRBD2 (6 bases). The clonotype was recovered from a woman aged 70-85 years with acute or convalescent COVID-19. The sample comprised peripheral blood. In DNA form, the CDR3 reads TGTGCCAGCAGTGAGACTAGGTCCTACAATGAGCAGTTCTTC. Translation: CASSETRSYNEQFF.